This TCR beta chain was documented in a study of cytomegalovirus exposure and HLA in healthy donors. Study results and caveats: The study flagged some 170 TCR beta chains as cytomegalovirus-associated. In an earlier analysis, in some 540 donors, most V segments appeared productive either ~90% or ~30% of the time.

Germline V CDR1 and CDR2: LNHDA, SQIVND (reference sequence). The CDR3 runs 14 residues. The V gene lost 8 bases and the J gene lost 5 bases, with 16 bases spanning the gap. As for this clone: The antigen remains undetermined.

A multiplex PCR was run with 60 Vbeta primers and 13 Jbeta primers. In the source study's methods: Around 76 million unique TCR beta chains, 10 million to 14 million shared, were counted in a later analysis. Generated by immunoSEQ multiplex PCR, the TCRdb table keeps only in-frame clones and is missing some. V and J calls and clone size are as listed in that table; D and trimming were resolved from the DNA. The listing contains some 83,000 clones. The receptor's source is a woman aged 25 to 39 in good health and CMV-seronegative. Sequencing was done on a sample of PBMCs. The chain has TRBV19 and TRBJ1-5; D perhaps matches TRBD1 (5 bases). The CDR3 is CASCGRWGDQPQHF. CDR3 nucleotides: TGTGCCAGTTGCGGGCGGTGGGGGGATCAGCCCCAGCATTTT.